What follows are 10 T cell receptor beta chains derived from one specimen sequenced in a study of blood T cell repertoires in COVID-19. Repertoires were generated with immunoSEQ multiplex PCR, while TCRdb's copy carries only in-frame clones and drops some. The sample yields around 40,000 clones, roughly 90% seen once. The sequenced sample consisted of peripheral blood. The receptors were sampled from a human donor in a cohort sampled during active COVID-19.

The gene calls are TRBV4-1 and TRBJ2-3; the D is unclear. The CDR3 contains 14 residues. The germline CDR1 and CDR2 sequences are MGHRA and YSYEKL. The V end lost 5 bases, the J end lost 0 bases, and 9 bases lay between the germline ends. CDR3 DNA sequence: TGCGCCAGCAGCTTCTTGCAGAGCACAGATACGCAGTATTTT. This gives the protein CASSFLQSTDTQYF.

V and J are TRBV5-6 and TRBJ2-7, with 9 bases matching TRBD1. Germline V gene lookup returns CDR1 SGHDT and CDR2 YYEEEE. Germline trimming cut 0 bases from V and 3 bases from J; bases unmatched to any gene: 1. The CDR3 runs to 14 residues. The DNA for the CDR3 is TGTGCCAGCAGCTTGGAGGGACAGGGCTACGAGCAGTACTTC. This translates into CASSLEGQGYEQYF.

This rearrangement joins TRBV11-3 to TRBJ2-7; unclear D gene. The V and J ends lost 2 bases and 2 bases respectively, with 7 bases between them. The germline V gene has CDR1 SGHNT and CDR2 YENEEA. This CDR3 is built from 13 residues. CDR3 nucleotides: TGTGCCAGCAGCTTACGCGCAACCTACGAGCAGTACTTC. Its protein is CASSLRATYEQYF.

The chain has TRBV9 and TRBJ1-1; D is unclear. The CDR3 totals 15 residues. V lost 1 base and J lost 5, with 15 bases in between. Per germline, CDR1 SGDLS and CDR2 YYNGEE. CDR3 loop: CASSVTYTPLTEAFF. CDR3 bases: TGTGCCAGCAGCGTAACCTATACCCCGTTGACTGAAGCTTTCTTT.

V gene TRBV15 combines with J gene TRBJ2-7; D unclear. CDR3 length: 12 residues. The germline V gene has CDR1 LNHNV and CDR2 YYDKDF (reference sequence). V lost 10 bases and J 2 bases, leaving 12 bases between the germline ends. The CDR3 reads CASASVTYEQYF. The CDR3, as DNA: TGTGCCAGCGCCAGCGTTACCTACGAGCAGTACTTC. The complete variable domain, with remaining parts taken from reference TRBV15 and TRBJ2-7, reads DAMVIQNPRYQVTQFGKPVTLSCSQTLNHNVMYWYQQKSSQAPKLLFHYYDKDFNNEADTPDNFQSRRPNTSFCFLDIRSPGLGDTAMYLCASASVTYEQYFGPGTRLTVT.

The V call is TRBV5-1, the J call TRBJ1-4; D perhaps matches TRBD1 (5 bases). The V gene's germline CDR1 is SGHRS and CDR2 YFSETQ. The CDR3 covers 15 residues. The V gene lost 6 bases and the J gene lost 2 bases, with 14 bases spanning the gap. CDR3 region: CASKLAGRTNEKLFF. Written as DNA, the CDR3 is TGCGCCAGCAAATTGGCAGGGAGGACTAATGAAAAACTGTTTTTT.

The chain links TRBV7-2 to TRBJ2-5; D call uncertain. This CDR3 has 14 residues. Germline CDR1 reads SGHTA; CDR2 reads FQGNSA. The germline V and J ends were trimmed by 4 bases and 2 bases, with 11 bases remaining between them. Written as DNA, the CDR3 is TGTGCCAGCAGCTCTACTCGTTATCAAGAGACCCAGTACTTC. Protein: CASSSTRYQETQYF.

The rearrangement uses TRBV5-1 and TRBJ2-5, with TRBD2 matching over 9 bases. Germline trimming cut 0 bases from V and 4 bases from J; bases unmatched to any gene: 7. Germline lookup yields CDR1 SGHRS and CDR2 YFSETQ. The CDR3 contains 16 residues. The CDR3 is CASSLGRGGAGETQYF. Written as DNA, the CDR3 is TGCGCCAGCAGCTTGGGGCGCGGGGGGGCCGGAGAGACCCAGTACTTC.

The CDR3 DNA follows: TGTGCCAGCAGCCTCGGGATGGGGGCTACTGAAGCTTTCTTT. Translated: CASSLGMGATEAFF. The chain joins TRBV2 to TRBJ1-1; TRBD1 might be the D (6 bases). The V end lost 6 bases, the J end lost 5 bases, and 16 bases lay between the germline ends. This CDR3 is built from 14 residues. The germline V gene has CDR1 SNHLY and CDR2 FYNNEI.

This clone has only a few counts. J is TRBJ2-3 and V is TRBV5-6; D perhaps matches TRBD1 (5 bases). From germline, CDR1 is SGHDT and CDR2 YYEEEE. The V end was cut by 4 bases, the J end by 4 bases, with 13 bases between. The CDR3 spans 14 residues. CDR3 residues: CASSRTPSADTQYF. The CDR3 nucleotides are TGTGCCAGCAGCAGGACACCCAGCGCAGATACGCAGTATTTT.